This T cell receptor (beta chain) was sequenced in a study of blood T cell repertoires in COVID-19. Overall study: Italy, Spain and the United States were the sources of the convalescent and acute COVID-19 samples.

The authors' processing: Amplification of reference gene primers was used by the study to estimate nucleated cell counts. Some clones are missing from TCRdb's copy, which holds only in-frame ones; the method was immunoSEQ multiplex PCR. That table supplies the V and J calls and clone size; D and trimming were determined from the DNA. The sample shows about 250,000 clones, 83% of them seen only once. Germline CDR1 and CDR2: SGHNT and YENEEA. V shed 0 bases and J 3 bases; nucleotides not matched to a gene: 8. CDR3 length: 17 residues. The receptor was isolated from a middle-aged man with active or convalescent COVID-19. Sequencing was performed on peripheral blood. This chain connects TRBV11-3 to TRBJ1-3, with 7 bases identical to TRBD1. DNA of the CDR3: TGTGCCAGCAGCTTAGAAGGTCAAGGGGGCCTTGGAAACACCATATATTTT. This translates into CASSLEGQGGLGNTIYF.